This T cell receptor beta chain was obtained from a study of CD8+CD57+ T cells in acquired aplastic anemia (dated by TCRdb to 2016 to 2019). Regarding the complete study: Extracted DNA from sorted CD4+ and CD8+ cells averaged around 3.3 ug, ranging from roughly 0.2 to 30 ug. A CD8+CD57+ expansion meant a frequency higher than the mean frequency seen in healthy subjects. What the study reported, not specific to this receptor: No significant difference in CD8+ Simpson's diversity was found between patients and healthy controls (P=0.060). Although around 30 CD8+ CDR3 sequences were shared by patients and controls, these sequences appeared highly expressed in patients and within the immunodominant clones of patients.

Profiling of TCR beta VDJ combinations and CDR3 sequences used genomic DNA as the template. TCR repertoire sequencing was run on an Illumina HiSeq 2000. Under the source paper's analysis protocol: TRBV/TRBJ rearrangement plots, CDR3 size and DJ length profiles, and Simpson's diversity index were used to assess repertoires. Whichever DNA sequence was most abundant in the deep sequencing data was defined as the immunodominant clone. CDR3 amino acid sequences were checked for sharing across subjects and were also compared against the VDJdb database and published repertoires. TCRdb's own reprocessing of the public reads used fastp at Q25 and MiXCR and kept productive beta chains. Entries that share a CDR3 protein sequence are merged under the most common genes and DNA. The V and J calls come from TCRdb's annotation, not from the publication. This sample lists approximately 120,000 distinct CDR3 sequences; approximately 36% were detected once. Approximately 2.6% of the sample lies in the top ten.

This clonotype has a count of ten or more. Its antigen is unknown. No base-level quality is on record; no much larger clone is a single base apart. Flow cytometry had shown CD8+CD57+ cell expansion in the patients selected for sequencing. Severe acquired aplastic anemia was diagnosed in all patients according to International Study of Aplastic Anemia and Agranulocytosis and Camitta criteria. No patient had received any therapy when blood was sampled. In this study, sorted CD4+ and CD8+ T cells from the blood of healthy subjects and of severe aplastic anemia patients had their TCR repertoires deep-sequenced. In the USA, patient enrollment took place under clinicaltrials.gov protocols 00001620, 01623167, 00001397, 00071045, 00081523 and 00961064. Ficoll-Paque density gradient centrifugation was used to isolate peripheral blood mononuclear cells. Before DNA was extracted, CD4+ and CD8+ T cells were sorted using either FACS or magnetic beads.

The CDR3 sequence holds 16 residues, the cysteine and phenylalanine included. Here the CDR3 DNA is all that survives: 48 bases in frame from base 1. V was cut back by 5 bases and J by 4 bases, leaving a gap of 18 bases between them. The germline V gene (reference sequence) provides CDR1 LNHNV and CDR2 YYDKDF. The sequenced sample was sorted CD4+, CD8+, or CD8+CD57+ T cells (not recorded which) from PBMCs. The sequence links TRBV15 to TRBJ2-1, with the D gene call left open. This receptor was taken from a human donor with aplastic anemia. The CDR3 is CATSGKPLGPYNEQFF. The nucleotide sequence is given as TGTGCCACCAGCGGCAAGCCACTCGGCCCTTACAATGAGCAGTTCTTC.